These 30 T cell receptor beta chains were all obtained from the same sample, sequenced in a study of technical replicates of blood from a few donors. Data came from immunoSEQ multiplex PCR; TCRdb stores just in-frame clones and leaves some out. The sample yields tens of thousands of clones, about 93% seen once. The specimen sequenced was T cells isolated from PBMCs. Receptor source: a human donor in good health.

The count of this clone is one. The chain links TRBV18 to TRBJ1-6; D uncertain. Germline V gives CDR1 KGHSH, CDR2 LQKENI. The CDR3 contains 14 residues. Deletions cut 4 bases from V and 0 bases from J, with 4 bases between. CDR3 DNA: TGTGCCAGCTCACAGAGCTCCTATAATTCACCCCTCCACTTT. Encoded protein: CASSQSSYNSPLHF.

V is TRBV6-1 and J is TRBJ1-4, with D possibly TRBD1 on 5 matching bases. The V gene lost 2 bases and the J gene lost 5 bases, with 15 bases spanning the gap. The CDR3 runs 16 residues. Germline CDR1 MNHNS, CDR2 SASEGT. The CDR3 loop is CASSEWWGGLNEKLFF. The DNA for the CDR3 is TGTGCCAGCAGTGAATGGTGGGGCGGCCTAAATGAAAAACTGTTTTTT.

The chain carries TRBV5-1 and TRBJ1-1; D unclear. V lost 4 bases to trimming and J lost 1 base, with 11 bases between them. Germline V gene lookup returns CDR1 SGHRS and CDR2 YFSETQ. The CDR3 is made up of 14 amino acids. The CDR3 protein is CASSPVFPNTEAFF. In nucleotides, the CDR3 is TGCGCCAGCAGCCCCGTTTTCCCGAACACTGAAGCTTTCTTT.

The genes are TRBV7-3 and TRBJ1-2; TRBD1 is a possible D gene (5 bases). Between the trimmed V and J ends, which lost 0 bases and 4 bases, there was a span of 12 bases. The CDR3 consists of 15 residues. Germline V lookup: CDR1 SGHTA, CDR2 FQGTGA. The CDR3 reads CASSLTKRDSYGYTF. The CDR3 DNA is TGTGCCAGCAGCTTAACTAAGCGAGACAGCTATGGCTACACCTTC.

The V gene is TRBV7-9, the J gene TRBJ1-6; D unresolved. V lost 3 bases to trimming and J lost 0 bases, with 3 bases between them. The length of the CDR3 is 14 residues. CDR1 is SEHNR, CDR2 FQNEAQ, per germline (reference sequence). The CDR3 DNA reads as TGTGCCAGCAGCTTTCACTCCTATAATTCACCCCTCCACTTT. Amino acid sequence: CASSFHSYNSPLHF.

The chain uses TRBV6-4 and TRBJ1-1; perhaps TRBD1 as D (6 bases). V gave up 6 bases and J gave up 1 base, with 12 bases separating them. From germline, CDR1 is MRHNA and CDR2 SNTAGT. The CDR3 has 14 amino acids. The CDR3 protein is CASSQQGTNTEAFF. CDR3 sequence (DNA): TGTGCCAGCAGCCAACAGGGCACGAACACTGAAGCTTTCTTT.

The chain is built from TRBV11-2 and TRBJ1-2; 7 positions match TRBD1. V dropped 7 bases and J dropped 2; count of bases not matched to a gene: 10. CDR3 length: 15 residues. The V gene's germline CDR1 is SGHAT and CDR2 FQNNGV. CDR3 coding DNA: TGTGCCAGCACCCAAGACAGGGCTAGGAACTATGGCTACACCTTC. Protein sequence: CASTQDRARNYGYTF.

This clone was picked up a small number of times. V and J are TRBV15 and TRBJ1-5; D is uncertain. Looked up from germline, CDR1 is LNHNV and CDR2 is YYDKDF (reference sequence). The V gene lost 3 bases and the J gene lost 9 bases, with 18 bases spanning the gap. The CDR3 runs to 15 residues. Written as DNA, the CDR3 is TGTGCCACCAGCAGCGGTGAGCGTTTATCGGGGCCCCAGCATTTT. Translation: CATSSGERLSGPQHF.

The chain is built from TRBV6-1 and TRBJ2-7; a possible D gene is TRBD2 (6 bases). Germline lookup yields CDR1 MNHNS and CDR2 SASEGT. The CDR3 loop spans 15 amino acids. V shed 6 bases and J shed 2 bases, with 17 bases lying between them. This CDR3 is CASRPESGYAYEQYF. CDR3 coding DNA: TGTGCCAGCAGACCCGAAAGCGGGTATGCCTACGAGCAGTACTTC.

The chain joins TRBV29-1 to TRBJ1-1; 8 bases align to TRBD1. V lost 4 bases and J lost 4; bases outside the gene matches: 11. Per the germline V gene, CDR1 is SQVTM and CDR2 is ANQGSEA. This CDR3 comprises 15 residues. The CDR3 sequence: CSVVGTQGAGTEAFF. The CDR3 region has the DNA TGCAGCGTTGTTGGTACTCAGGGGGCAGGCACTGAAGCTTTCTTT.

CDR3 coding DNA: TGTGCCAGCATCGATGCGTACGAGCAGTACTTC. Protein: CASIDAYEQYF. The chain couples TRBV2 to TRBJ2-7; D uncertain. The CDR3 length is 11 residues. Germline values: CDR1 SNHLY, CDR2 FYNNEI. With 7 bases removed from V and 4 bases from J, the gap between germline ends came to 8 bases.

This chain uses TRBV20-1 with TRBJ2-7, with D tentatively TRBD2 (5 bases). Per the germline V gene, CDR1 is DFQATT and CDR2 is SNEGSKA (reference sequence). Trimming left V 5 bases short and J 1 base short, with 6 bases between. This CDR3 is 11 amino acids long. The CDR3: CSAEGSYEQYF. The CDR3 DNA reads as TGCAGTGCTGAGGGATCCTACGAGCAGTACTTC.

The chain carries TRBV2 and TRBJ2-2, with 8 bases lining up with TRBD1. Germline V gene data show CDR1 as SNHLY and CDR2 as FYNNEI. The CDR3 totals 15 residues. Trimming removed 9 bases from V and 2 bases from J; junction bases left unmatched: 8. This chain's CDR3 is CARAGGQGNTGELFF. As DNA, the CDR3 is TGTGCCAGGGCTGGAGGACAGGGTAACACCGGGGAGCTGTTTTTT.

This clone was observed once. V is TRBV28 and J is TRBJ1-2; TRBD1 matches at 8 bases. Germline lookup yields CDR1 MDHEN and CDR2 SYDVKM. Losses at the gene ends were 2 bases for V and 3 bases for J; bases not matched to a gene: 8. The CDR3 extends over 16 amino acids. The CDR3 DNA follows: TGTGCCAGCAGTTTAAGCAGGGGGCTCAATTACTATGGCTACACCTTC. Protein product: CASSLSRGLNYYGYTF.

The chain joins TRBV18 to TRBJ1-1, with D maybe TRBD1 (6 bases). This CDR3 has 17 amino acids. In germline, CDR1 is KGHSH, CDR2 LQKENI. Trimming stripped 3 bases from V and 0 bases from J, with 17 bases between. CDR3 sequence: CASSPRQGGGMNTEAFF. For the CDR3, the DNA is TGTGCCAGCTCACCGCGACAAGGGGGAGGGATGAACACTGAAGCTTTCTTT.

This clone showed up just once. The CDR3 sequence is CASSVSTDYNEQFF. The CDR3, as DNA: TGTGCCAGCAGCGTCTCGACAGACTACAATGAGCAGTTCTTC. The chain links TRBV9 to TRBJ2-1, with D perhaps TRBD1 (5 bases). Looked up from germline, CDR1 is SGDLS and CDR2 is YYNGEE. The CDR3 is 14 residues long. The germline V and J ends were trimmed by 2 bases and 3 bases, with 9 bases remaining between them.

V usage is TRBV14 and J usage is TRBJ2-3; possibly TRBD2 for D (5 bases). The germline CDR1 and CDR2 sequences are SGHDN and FVKESK. V gave up 4 bases and J gave up 1 base, with 12 bases separating them. This CDR3 has 15 residues. The CDR3 nucleotides read TGTGCCAGCAGCCCCCAGGCGGGTGGCACAGATACGCAGTATTTT. It yields the protein CASSPQAGGTDTQYF. The entire variable domain, with the rest obtained from reference TRBV14 and TRBJ2-3, is as follows: EAGVTQFPSHSVIEKGQTVTLRCDPISGHDNLYWYRRVMGKEIKFLLHFVKESKQDESGMPNNRFLAERTGGTYSTLKVQPAELEDSGVYFCASSPQAGGTDTQYFGPGTRLTVL.

This clone was counted a single time. The rearrangement links TRBV7-2 to TRBJ2-2, with a tentative D call TRBD2 (5 bases). V was pared by 0 bases and J by 3 bases, with 8 bases between. CDR1 SGHTA and CDR2 FQGNSA come from the germline V gene. CDR3 length: 15 residues. The CDR3 region is CASSLATGYTGELFF. The CDR3 DNA reads TGTGCCAGCAGCTTAGCGACGGGATACACCGGGGAGCTGTTTTTT.

This sequence joins TRBV11-2 and TRBJ2-7, with a weak D call TRBD1 (5 bases). The V gene lost 6 bases and the J gene lost 12 bases, with 27 bases spanning the gap. Germline V lookup: CDR1 SGHAT, CDR2 FQNNGV. This CDR3 is built from 15 residues. The DNA for the CDR3 is TGTGCCAGCAGGGACATCAAGACAGACCCAGATCGTTGGTACTTC. Protein product: CASRDIKTDPDRWYF. The whole variable domain, remainder taken from reference TRBV11-2 and TRBJ2-7, is EAGVAQSPRYKIIEKRQSVAFWCNPISGHATLYWYQQILGQGPKLLIQFQNNGVVDDSQLPKDRFSAERLKGVDSTLKIQPAKLEDSAVYLCASRDIKTDPDRWYFGPGTRLTVT.

The CDR3 spells CASRTGFDPNQPQHF. The CDR3 region has the DNA TGCGCCAGCAGGACAGGGTTCGACCCCAATCAGCCCCAGCATTTT. The chain uses TRBV4-1 and TRBJ1-5; 7 bases map to TRBD1. CDR3 length: 15 amino acids. Germline V lookup: CDR1 MGHRA, CDR2 YSYEKL. The J segment lost 3 bases and the V segment lost 6 bases, leaving 8 bases of the junction unmatched.

This chain uses TRBV25-1 with TRBJ2-3; no clear D gene. CDR3 size: 12 residues. Germline V gene sequence: CDR1 MGHDK, CDR2 SYGVNS. Trimming pared 2 bases from V and 10 bases from J, leaving 10 bases between. The CDR3 region has the DNA TGTGCCAGCAGTGAACAGGCTTCCCCGCAGTATTTT. This translates into CASSEQASPQYF.

V and J are TRBV5-1 and TRBJ1-2, with D unresolved. Deletions cut 0 bases from V and 3 bases from J, with 9 bases between. This CDR3 contains 14 residues. Germline V gene lookup returns CDR1 SGHRS and CDR2 YFSETQ. The CDR3 DNA sequence: TGCGCCAGCAGCTTGGGGACCGGGGACTATGGCTACACCTTC. The encoded protein is CASSLGTGDYGYTF.

The rearrangement joins TRBV7-6 to TRBJ2-7; 9 nucleotides line up with TRBD1. CDR3 length: 14 amino acids. Germline CDR1 reads SGHVS; CDR2 reads FNYEAQ. Trimming removed 5 bases from V and 3 bases from J; junction bases left unmatched: 5. The CDR3 loop reads CASSPGTGSYEQYF. The DNA of the CDR3 is TGTGCCAGCAGCCCAGGGACAGGGAGCTACGAGCAGTACTTC.

The table lists this clone with a count of one. The chain employs TRBV2 and TRBJ2-7, with 8 bases lining up with TRBD2. Germline loops: CDR1 SNHLY, CDR2 FYNNEI. Trimming cost V 5 bases and J 0 bases; bases outside gene matches: 9. This CDR3 is built from 16 residues. The CDR3 is CASSYPSGQSSYEQYF. CDR3 nucleotides: TGTGCCAGCAGTTATCCTAGCGGGCAGAGCTCCTACGAGCAGTACTTC.

The chain has TRBV9 and TRBJ2-7, with 8 bases fitting TRBD2. Germline V lookup: CDR1 SGDLS, CDR2 YYNGEE. The CDR3 is made up of 15 amino acids. V trimming: 0 bases; J trimming: 3 bases; junction bases outside the gene matches: 5. The CDR3 sequence is CASSVDSGVSYEQYF. CDR3 bases: TGTGCCAGCAGCGTAGATAGCGGGGTTAGCTACGAGCAGTACTTC.

CDR3 protein: CASSLGGNEKLFF. The CDR3 nucleotides are TGTGCCAGCAGCCTTGGAGGGAATGAAAAACTGTTTTTT. This chain links TRBV7-9 with TRBJ1-4; no firm D call. Between the trimmed V and J ends, which lost 5 bases and 5 bases, there was a span of 9 bases. CDR1 and CDR2 (germline): SEHNR, FQNEAQ (reference sequence). The CDR3 has 13 amino acids.

The chain is built from TRBV6-1 and TRBJ2-7, with TRBD2 as a possible D gene (5 bases). Between the trimmed V and J ends, which lost 6 bases and 2 bases, there was a span of 17 bases. This CDR3 is 15 amino acids long. CDR1 MNHNS and CDR2 SASEGT come from the germline V gene. The CDR3 region has the DNA TGTGCCAGCAGCCCTACTACTTACGGGGCCTACGAGCAGTACTTC. Protein: CASSPTTYGAYEQYF.

V usage is TRBV14 and J usage is TRBJ2-5; TRBD2 might be the D (5 bases). Germline-derived CDR1 and CDR2 are SGHDN and FVKESK. The CDR3 covers 17 residues. Trimming shortened V by 1 base and J by 0 bases, and 15 bases separated the two germline ends. The CDR3 DNA is TGTGCCAGCAGCCAAGTACGGACTGCTGCATACCAAGAGACCCAGTACTTC. Its protein is CASSQVRTAAYQETQYF.

The chain employs TRBV10-3 and TRBJ2-1, with D possibly being TRBD1 (6 bases). Trimming removed 0 bases from V and 3 bases from J, with 12 bases in between. Germline V lookup: CDR1 ENHRY, CDR2 SYGVKD. This CDR3 region has 16 residues. The CDR3 sequence is CAISESVQGNYNEQFF. The CDR3 bases are TGTGCCATCAGTGAGTCAGTACAGGGCAACTACAATGAGCAGTTCTTC.

The chain carries TRBV5-1 and TRBJ2-5, with 9 bases that match TRBD1. The CDR3 covers 15 residues. The V gene's germline CDR1 is SGHRS and CDR2 YFSETQ. Trimming took 5 bases from V and 1 from J; bases not matched to a gene: 6. The CDR3 loop is CASRPGTGSQETQYF. In DNA, the CDR3 is TGCGCCAGCAGACCCGGGACAGGGAGCCAAGAGACCCAGTACTTC.